This entry features one TCR beta chain sequence. This clonotype was detected a few times. Its target antigen remains unknown. No base qualities exist here, and no much larger clone lies one base off it. The method behind the library was RACE. The instrument was a NextSeq 500. Library preparation attached unique molecular identifiers to individual cDNA molecules for quantitative, reproducible TCR counting. For every blood RNA sample, sequencing covered both the TCR alpha and TCR beta chains. Under the source paper's analysis protocol: The median number of TCRs per sample was 85,000 to 100,000, ranging from about 23,224 to 690,600. The Decombinator software suite was used to annotate V, J and CDR3 in the TCR reads. To make PS versus PT1 abundance plots, every sample was subsampled to the same number of TCRs (28,000). Expanded TCRs were defined as absent before sensitization and observed at least eight times at the 2-week time point. In-frame beta chains were kept once TCRdb had trimmed the public reads at Q25 with fastp and called clones with MiXCR. Each record represents a unique CDR3 protein, reported with the most common genes and DNA among its rows. The V and J calls follow TCRdb's processing rather than the paper's. Present in this sample are about 380,000 distinct CDR3 sequences, 6% to 7% of which were seen just once. The ten most abundant clones make up over 5.5% of the sample.

These data come from a study of human T cells and chemical hapten exposure (TCRdb year 2021). At the level of the whole study: For sensitization, 2% DPC in acetone was applied to an approximately 2 cm by approximately 2 cm area of upper inner arm skin. Blood samples were taken from patients before sensitization (week 0) and at 2, 6 and about 24 weeks after DPC sensitization. Alopecia areata with under or over 50% scalp involvement, alopecia totalis and alopecia universalis were represented in the patient cohort, which was mostly female. Peripheral blood TCR repertoire changes were tracked in vivo in alopecia patients during primary and secondary sensitization to the hapten diphenylcyclopropenone (DPC). The libraries were sequenced as a pool, and the TCR yield per sample differed mostly because of small variations in library volumes within the pool. Throughout the approximately 26-week study period, patients were also given weekly therapeutic DPC doses on the scalp. Patch tests used Finn chambers with 0.01% DPC on the upper back, scored after 6 days by International Contact Dermatitis Research Group standards. For TCR sequencing, blood came from 25 to 30 alopecia patients at anywhere from one to four time points (pre-sensitization, 2, 6 and 24 weeks).

Read against the paper, the sample's time point label means: patch test 2, 6 weeks after DPC sensitization. Sample treatment or condition, as interpreted from the label and publication: therapeutic diphenylcyclopropenone sensitization with weekly scalp DPC. At every patch-test visit, the blood draw took place before the patch test was put on. Patients were eligible if aged 18 to 70, diagnosed with alopecia and judged suitable for DPC therapy, and pregnant patients were excluded. Total RNA was extracted from unfractionated whole blood collected in Tempus Blood RNA tubes. Trimming costs V 2 bases and J 3 bases, and their ends lie 8 bases apart. Based on the germline V gene (reference sequence), the CDR1 and CDR2 sequences are DFQATT and SNEGSKA. The CDR3 spans 13 residues, from the cysteine through the phenylalanine. Here the CDR3 DNA is all that survives: 39 bases in frame from base 1. Overall study outcomes, separate from this receptor: Patch test score correlated positively with the number of PT1 expanded TCRs, reaching significance at thresholds 8, 16 and 32 but not at 4. DPC sensitization did not change the number of TCRs with a frequency above 1 in 1000, and there was no evidence of changes in global repertoire structure. Repeated subsampling changed both the strength of the expansion versus patch-test correlation and the threshold at which the correlation became significant. All patients had alopecia, a presumed autoimmune disease, so their immune response might differ from that of healthy individuals. Compared with pre-sensitization or healthy control sets, expanded TCRs formed significantly more large CDR3 similarity clusters, which is consistent with antigen-driven responses.

This chain is built from TRBV20-1 and TRBJ1-5; a confident D gene designation cannot be given. This clonotype originated in a woman aged 18 to 35 with alopecia areata. Some clones in this sample may be carry-over from other donors' samples. The specimen comprised whole blood, sampled in connection with sensitization to the hapten diphenylcyclopropenone (DPC). The CDR3 reads CSARNVNNQPQHF. The nucleotides are TGCAGTGCTAGAAACGTGAACAATCAGCCCCAGCATTTT.